These T cell receptor beta chains were read from a single sample in a study of blood T cell repertoires in COVID-19. Only in-frame clones appear in the TCRdb table, and some are missing; sequencing was by immunoSEQ multiplex PCR. Among about 200,000 clones listed, roughly 79% were seen once. Sequenced input: PBMCs or T cells enriched from blood (not recorded which). The receptors originated from a man aged 35-49 years who had recovered from COVID-19. CDR3s include the opening cysteine and the closing phenylalanine or tryptophan. A D gene is named only where the DNA matches it firmly. Clone size is shown for a subset of rows, as once, few, many or a class of expanded clone.

abundance	v_gene	j_gene	d_gene	CDR3nt	CDR3aa
.	TRBV3-1/TRBV3-2	TRBJ2-3	.	TGTGCCAGCAGCCTCTCAGATACGCAGTATTTT	CASSLSDTQYF
once	TRBV28	TRBJ2-1	TRBD1	TGTGCCAGTAGAGAAGGGACAGGTTACAATGAGCAGTTCTTC	CASREGTGYNEQFF
.	TRBV9	TRBJ2-3	.	TGTGCCAGCAGCGTAGGTCGGGGCACAGATACGCAGTATTTT	CASSVGRGTDTQYF
.	TRBV19	TRBJ1-5	.	TGTGCCAGTAGTATTTCGGGAGGGGATCAGCCCCAGCATTTT	CASSISGGDQPQHF
.	TRBV27	TRBJ1-1	TRBD1	TGTGCCAGCAGTTTATCGGGGACAGGGACCACTGAAGCTTTCTTT	CASSLSGTGTTEAFF
.	TRBV2	TRBJ2-2	.	TGTGCCAGCGCCCGTCTGGAGGGGAGTTCAGGCGGGGAGCTGTTTTTT	CASARLEGSSGGELFF
.	TRBV7-8	TRBJ2-1	TRBD1	TGTGCCAGCAGCTTAAGACAGGGTCCATACAATGAGCAGTTCTTC	CASSLRQGPYNEQFF
.	TRBV24-1	TRBJ2-7	TRBD2	TGTGCCACCAGTGATCCTGTAGCGGGAGGAGCCTACGAGCAGTACTTC	CATSDPVAGGAYEQYF
.	TRBV2	TRBJ2-3	.	TGTGCCAGCAGTCGAGGGCTGACAGATACGCAGTATTTT	CASSRGLTDTQYF
once	TRBV11-2	TRBJ2-4	.	TGTGCCAGCAGCTTAGTCGAGCGGAAAAACATTCAGTACTTC	CASSLVERKNIQYF
.	TRBV2	TRBJ2-1	TRBD2	TGTGCCAGTTCGGCGGGTCCCGGGAGGGGCAATGAGCAGTTCTTC	CASSAGPGRGNEQFF
.	TRBV27	TRBJ1-1	.	TGTGCCAGCAGGCGGAACACTGAAGCTTTCTTT	CASRRNTEAFF
few	TRBV19	TRBJ1-4	.	TGTGCCAGTACGACGTGGGGCGTTGGGGAAAAACTGTTTTTT	CASTTWGVGEKLFF
.	TRBV6-5	TRBJ1-1	.	TGTGCCAGCAGCTTACGGGGGGACACTGAAGCTTTCTTT	CASSLRGDTEAFF
.	TRBV5-4	TRBJ2-1	.	TGTGCCAGCAGCGTGACTTCTAACTCCTACAATGAGCAGTTCTTC	CASSVTSNSYNEQFF
.	TRBV7-2	TRBJ1-3	TRBD1	TGTGCCAGCAGCTCATCTGGACAGGGAAGAGGAAACACCATATATTTT	CASSSSGQGRGNTIYF
.	TRBV24-1	TRBJ2-1	TRBD2	TGTGCCACCAGTGATTCCCTAGCGGGACAGTTCTTC	CATSDSLAGQFF
.	TRBV6-5	TRBJ2-7	.	TGTGCCGGGCAACAGGGACCACAGAGTTCCGAGCAGTACTTC	CAGQQGPQSSEQYF
once	TRBV7-9	TRBJ1-4	.	TGTGCCAGCAGCCCACTCGCCGGGACAACAACTAATGAAAAACTGTTTTTT	CASSPLAGTTTNEKLFF
.	TRBV30	TRBJ2-7	.	TGTGCCTGGAGCCAAGGGGGTGACGAGCAGTACTTC	CAWSQGGDEQYF
.	TRBV7-2	TRBJ2-1	TRBD1	TGTGCCAGCAGCCAGGACAGGGGGCGTGAGCAGTTCTTC	CASSQDRGREQFF
.	TRBV12-3/TRBV12-4	TRBJ1-1	.	TGTGCCAGCAGTTTAGTACCAGTAGAAGCTTTCTTT	CASSLVPVEAFF
.	TRBV24-1	TRBJ1-5	TRBD1	TGTGCCACCAGTGATTTGAACAGGGGGAGTTCAATGGGCAATCAGCCCCAGCATTTT	CATSDLNRGSSMGNQPQHF
few	TRBV5-4	TRBJ1-1	.	TGTGCCAGCAGCTTGTCATCGAACACTGAAGCTTTCTTT	CASSLSSNTEAFF
.	TRBV30	TRBJ2-1	TRBD2	TGTGCCTGGAGTGTACGAGGCGGGGGGGCAAGTCTTAATGAGCAGTTCTTC	CAWSVRGGGASLNEQFF
.	TRBV19	TRBJ2-7	TRBD1	TGTGCCAGTGCTGCGACAGGGAGCTCCTACGAGCAGTACTTC	CASAATGSSYEQYF